The sequence of this T cell receptor beta chain was determined in a study of T cell changes during pregnancy in multiple sclerosis. Method: immunoSEQ multiplex PCR; TCRdb's copy keeps in-frame clones and lacks some. The table records roughly 24,000 clones, roughly 90% of them present only once. This clone was recorded only once. From germline, CDR1 is MNHEY and CDR2 SVGAGI. The CDR3 consists of 11 residues. V dropped 6 bases and J dropped 5 bases, with 7 bases sitting between them. The sequence came from a female donor with multiple sclerosis, enrolled in a pregnancy study. V is TRBV6-5 and J is TRBJ2-5; D unclear. The sequenced sample was CD8+ T cells from peripheral blood mononuclear cells, obtained after pregnancy. Written as DNA, the CDR3 is TGTGCCAGCAGCCACTGGGAGACCCAGTACTTC. Protein: CASSHWETQYF.